Each of the 30 T cell receptor beta chains below was sequenced from the same sample in a study of blood T cell repertoires in COVID-19 (dated by TCRdb to 2018 to 2021). Preparation of the library involved the immunoSEQ multiplex PCR assay. Sourced from immuneACCESS, this table was stored by TCRdb with only in-frame sequences that have V and J called. A share of the clones is absent; for the studies checked, an unresolved V gene accounts for under half, and the remainder has no known explanation. Present in this sample are some 300,000 clones, around 90% of which were seen just once. The ten largest make up 3.5% to 4.5% of the sample. Sample: PBMCs or T cells enriched from blood (not recorded which). All receptors derive from a woman between 18 and 29 years old with acute COVID-19.

This chain links TRBV18 with TRBJ2-5; 8 nucleotides match TRBD1. Germline V lookup: CDR1 KGHSH, CDR2 LQKENI. The CDR3 totals 15 residues. The V segment lost 2 bases and the J segment 5 bases; nucleotides outside the gene matches: 7. In nucleotides, the CDR3 is TGTGCCAGCTCACCATTCGGACAGGGACAGGAGACCCAGTACTTC. Its translation: CASSPFGQGQETQYF.

This clone was counted a single time. This chain connects TRBV29-1 to TRBJ2-5; 11 bases map to TRBD2. CDR1 and CDR2 (germline): SQVTM, ANQGSEA. This CDR3 region has 15 residues. The trim removed 0 bases at V and 4 bases at J, leaving 4 bases unmatched. The CDR3 sequence: CSVEEPSGRIETQYF. The CDR3, as DNA: TGCAGCGTTGAAGAGCCTAGCGGGAGGATAGAGACCCAGTACTTC.

The J gene is TRBJ2-3, the V gene TRBV7-9, with 11 bases matching TRBD2. CDR3 size: 19 residues. Trimming cost V 1 base and J 2 bases; bases outside gene matches: 11. Germline lookup yields CDR1 SEHNR and CDR2 FQNEAQ (reference sequence). CDR3 residues: CASSLGLAGGTGVTDTQYF. DNA for the CDR3: TGTGCCAGCAGCTTAGGGCTAGCGGGAGGAACCGGGGTCACAGATACGCAGTATTTT.

J is TRBJ1-6 and V is TRBV10-2, with a weak D call TRBD1 (6 bases). Per germline, CDR1 WSHSY and CDR2 SAAADI. The V end was cut by 8 bases, the J end by 7 bases, with 27 bases between. The CDR3 length is 18 residues. The CDR3 loop reads CASYHTPRLQGLNSPLHF. The CDR3 bases are TGCGCCAGCTACCACACACCCCGACTACAGGGTTTGAATTCACCCCTCCACTTT.

This chain links TRBV27 with TRBJ1-5; no definite D call. CDR1 and CDR2 from the germline V gene are MNHEY and SMNVEV (reference sequence). Trimming shortened V by 1 base and J by 2 bases, and 6 bases separated the two germline ends. The CDR3 has 14 residues. CDR3 sequence reads: CASSLFGGNQPQHF. In nucleotides, the CDR3 is TGTGCCAGCAGTTTATTCGGGGGCAATCAGCCCCAGCATTTT.

The rearrangement joins TRBV5-6 to TRBJ1-2; D may be TRBD1 (5 bases). The V end lost 6 bases, the J end lost 6 bases, and 24 bases lay between the germline ends. The CDR3 totals 16 residues. From germline, CDR1 is SGHDT and CDR2 YYEEEE. CDR3 sequence (DNA): TGTGCCAGCACTGGGGCAGGCTCCAAAGGTATCGATGGCTACACCTTC. Its translation: CASTGAGSKGIDGYTF.

This chain links TRBV19 with TRBJ2-3, with D possibly TRBD2 on 6 matching bases. This CDR3 has 13 residues. The V end lost 8 bases, the J end lost 0 bases, and 9 bases lay between the germline ends. In germline, CDR1 is LNHDA, CDR2 SQIVND (reference sequence). DNA of the CDR3: TGTGCCAGTGCGACTAGGAGCACAGATACGCAGTATTTT. Its translation: CASATRSTDTQYF. The full variable domain, in which reference TRBV19 and TRBJ2-3 provide the parts outside the CDR3, is DGGITQSPKYLFRKEGQNVTLSCEQNLNHDAMYWYRQDPGQGLRLIYYSQIVNDFQKGDIAEGYSVSREKKESFPLTVTSAQKNPTAFYLCASATRSTDTQYFGPGTRLTVL.

The chain couples TRBV10-3 to TRBJ2-1, with a weak D call TRBD1 (6 bases). V was clipped by 11 bases and J by 8 bases, with 19 bases between them. Germline CDR1 is ENHRY and CDR2 is SYGVKD. This CDR3 is 13 amino acids long. The chain's CDR3 is CAANSLQGDEQFF. The CDR3 DNA reads TGTGCCGCGAACAGCCTACAGGGAGATGAGCAGTTCTTC.

The chain joins TRBV9 to TRBJ2-3; 10 nucleotides line up with TRBD2. The CDR3 extends over 15 amino acids. Germline V lookup: CDR1 SGDLS, CDR2 YYNGEE. V shed 4 bases and J 6 bases; nucleotides not matched to a gene: 8. In nucleotides, the CDR3 is TGTGCCAGCAGCCCCCAAGCGGGAGGGGCGGATACGCAGTATTTT. Its protein is CASSPQAGGADTQYF. The variable domain in full, completed from reference TRBV9 and TRBJ2-3, reads DSGVTQTPKHLITATGQRVTLRCSPRSGDLSVYWYQQSLDQGLQFLIQYYNGEERAKGNILERFSAQQFPDLHSELNLSSLELGDSALYFCASSPQAGGADTQYFGPGTRLTVL.

This rearrangement joins TRBV7-9 to TRBJ2-7; D is perhaps TRBD2 (6 bases). Germline V gene sequence: CDR1 SEHNR, CDR2 FQNEAQ (reference sequence). The V and J ends lost 7 bases and 4 bases respectively, with 11 bases between them. The CDR3 is made up of 12 amino acids. CDR3 nucleotides: TGTGCCAGCACCTATAGCGGATACGAGCAGTACTTC. Translating it yields CASTYSGYEQYF.

The chain uses TRBV6-1 and TRBJ1-2; a possible D gene is TRBD1 (5 bases). The CDR3 loop spans 14 amino acids. Trimming removed 2 bases at V and 3 bases at J, with 10 bases between. From germline, CDR1 is MNHNS and CDR2 SASEGT. The CDR3 sequence is CASSELEGHYGYTF. CDR3 bases: TGTGCCAGCAGTGAATTGGAGGGGCACTATGGCTACACCTTC.

This chain joins TRBV5-4 and TRBJ1-2; 7 bases line up with TRBD1. The CDR3 covers 13 residues. V lost 2 bases to trimming and J lost 3 bases; unmatched junction nucleotides: 1. CDR1 SGHNT and CDR2 YYREEE come from the germline V gene (reference sequence). CDR3 bases: TGTGCCAGCAGCTTTGACAGGGACTATGGCTACACCTTC. Amino acid sequence: CASSFDRDYGYTF. Drawing the rest from reference TRBV5-4 and TRBJ1-2, the complete variable domain is ETGVTQSPTHLIKTRGQQVTLRCSSQSGHNTVSWYQQALGQGPQFIFQYYREEENGRGNFPPRFSGLQFPNYSSELNVNALELDDSALYLCASSFDRDYGYTFGSGTRLTVV.

The V gene is TRBV28, the J gene TRBJ1-6; 7 nucleotides match TRBD1. The V gene's germline CDR1 is MDHEN and CDR2 SYDVKM. Trimming took 7 bases from V and 6 from J; bases not matched to a gene: 6. This CDR3 is built from 14 residues. The CDR3 nucleotides read TGTGCCAGCACCATACAGGGGCCTAATTCACCCCTCCACTTT. This sequence encodes CASTIQGPNSPLHF.

V and J are TRBV28 and TRBJ2-6; D ambiguous. The CDR3 is made up of 17 amino acids. Trimming pared 3 bases from V and 0 bases from J, leaving 12 bases between. CDR1 is MDHEN, CDR2 SYDVKM, per germline. CDR3 in amino acids: CASSFESVLSGANVLTF. CDR3 bases: TGTGCCAGCAGTTTTGAAAGTGTACTCTCTGGGGCCAACGTCCTGACTTTC. Drawing the rest from reference TRBV28 and TRBJ2-6, the complete variable domain is DVKVTQSSRYLVKRTGEKVFLECVQDMDHENMFWYRQDPGLGLRLIYFSYDVKMKEKGDIPEGYSVSREKKERFSLILESASTNQTSMYLCASSFESVLSGANVLTFGAGSRLTVL.

This sequence joins TRBV28 and TRBJ2-7; tentative D call: TRBD2 (6 bases). V lost 2 bases to trimming and J lost 3 bases, with 14 bases between them. This CDR3 has 15 residues. Germline CDR1 reads MDHEN; CDR2 reads SYDVKM. The CDR3 reads CASSLGGRRGYEQYF. The CDR3, as DNA: TGTGCCAGCAGTTTAGGTGGGAGGAGGGGCTACGAGCAGTACTTC.

The rearrangement links TRBV28 to TRBJ2-7; tentatively, D is TRBD2 (6 bases). In germline, CDR1 is MDHEN, CDR2 SYDVKM. Trimming pared 8 bases from V and 2 bases from J, leaving 13 bases between. This CDR3 region has 13 residues. CDR3 sequence (DNA): TGTGCCAGCCTCCGGGACTCGACCTACGAGCAGTACTTC. Its translation is CASLRDSTYEQYF.

The chain recombines TRBV30 with TRBJ1-3, with 7 bases fitting TRBD1. The CDR3 extends over 15 amino acids. Losses at the gene ends were 5 bases for V and 7 bases for J; bases not matched to a gene: 14. The germline gives CDR1 GTSNPN, CDR2 SVGIG (reference sequence). The DNA of the CDR3 is TGTGCCTGGGGCTACGGGACAGCTGGAAGGAACACCATATATTTT. This encodes CAWGYGTAGRNTIYF.

The DNA of the CDR3 is TGTGCAAGTCGCTCACCGGGACTAGCGGTACAAGAGACCCAGTACTTC. Translated, it gives CASRSPGLAVQETQYF. V gene TRBV12-2 combines with J gene TRBJ2-5; TRBD2, the table's D call, was not compared with the DNA. TRBV12-2 is classified as a pseudogene. The CDR3 spans 16 residues.

CDR3 residues: CASSQDAQGNQPQHF. CDR3 nucleotides: TGTGCCAGCAGCCAAGATGCACAGGGGAATCAGCCCCAGCATTTT. The chain has TRBV4-2 and TRBJ1-5; 7 bases are a match to TRBD1. The CDR3 is 15 residues long. V was pared by 0 bases and J by 4 bases, with 3 bases of the junction left unmatched. Per the germline V gene, CDR1 is LGHNA and CDR2 is YNFKEQ.

V and J are TRBV5-1 and TRBJ2-1, with a possible D match to TRBD1 (5 bases). CDR1 and CDR2 (germline): SGHRS, YFSETQ. Trimming took 4 bases from V and 0 from J, leaving 26 bases between them. The CDR3 spans 20 residues. This chain's CDR3 is CASSPGVGPPPLDSYNEQFF. The CDR3 DNA reads TGCGCCAGCAGCCCTGGAGTGGGGCCCCCGCCGCTGGACTCCTACAATGAGCAGTTCTTC.

The chain couples TRBV28 to TRBJ2-7; D not certain. V was pared by 6 bases and J by 2 bases, with 5 bases between. The CDR3 has 11 residues. CDR1 is MDHEN, CDR2 SYDVKM, per germline. The CDR3 sequence: CASRSTYEQYF. The CDR3 DNA reads as TGTGCCAGCAGATCTACCTACGAGCAGTACTTC.

Remarks on this clone: The germline gene is not matched at one end of the junction; a read error may be the cause. The CDR3 region is CASSLGTDSGNTIYF. In nucleotides, the CDR3 is TGTGCTAGCAGCTTAGGAACAGATTCTGGAAACACCATATATTTT. The rearrangement links TRBV7-7 to TRBJ1-3; D is uncertain. There are 15 residues in the CDR3. Germline CDR1 reads SSHAT; CDR2 reads FNYEAQ (reference sequence).

The table lists this clone with a few counts. CDR3 in amino acids: CASSLDRETEAFF. In nucleotides, the CDR3 is TGTGCCAGCAGCTTAGACAGGGAGACTGAAGCTTTCTTT. This chain links TRBV7-9 with TRBJ1-1; perhaps TRBD1 as D (6 bases). Deletions cut 1 base from V and 5 bases from J, with 8 bases between. CDR1 is SEHNR, CDR2 FQNEAQ, per germline (reference sequence). The CDR3 has 13 residues.

This chain joins TRBV20-1 and TRBJ1-2; possibly TRBD1 for D (5 bases). V lost 3 bases, J lost 4 bases, and 21 bases lay in between. This CDR3 has 16 amino acids. CDR1 is DFQATT and CDR2 is SNEGSKA in the germline V gene (reference sequence). CDR3 in DNA: TGCAGTGCTAGTGGGGCCGACAGATTTTCCGTCTATGGCTACACCTTC. Its protein is CSASGADRFSVYGYTF.

As for this clone: The sample holds other DNA sequences that translate to the same CDR3. The V and J genes are TRBV10-1 and TRBJ1-2, with 7 bases matching TRBD1. Germline lookup yields CDR1 WNHNN and CDR2 SYGVQD (reference sequence). The CDR3 consists of 13 residues. V lost 0 bases, J lost 5 bases, and 0 bases stayed unmatched. The CDR3 nucleotides are TGCGCCAGCAGTGAGTCGACAGGGTATGGCTACACCTTC. It translates to CASSESTGYGYTF.

The chain is built from TRBV28 and TRBJ2-3; D perhaps matches TRBD1 (6 bases). With 10 bases removed from V and 6 bases from J, the gap between germline ends came to 11 bases. Germline CDR1 MDHEN, CDR2 SYDVKM. This CDR3 contains 11 residues. CDR3 nucleotides: TGTGCCATCCGAAGGGGGGATACGCAGTATTTT. This codes for CAIRRGDTQYF.

This chain links TRBV7-9 with TRBJ2-5, with D possibly being TRBD1 (5 bases). This CDR3 comprises 16 residues. Trimming stripped 0 bases from V and 4 bases from J, with 15 bases between. CDR1 is SEHNR, CDR2 FQNEAQ, per germline (reference sequence). The CDR3 nucleotides read TGTGCCAGCAGCTTAGCCCTCACCCCCCAGGGAGAGACCCAGTACTTC. Its protein is CASSLALTPQGETQYF.

CDR3 in amino acids: CAISESGLKTGDNEQFF. The DNA for the CDR3 is TGTGCCATCAGTGAGTCTGGACTAAAAACAGGAGACAATGAGCAGTTCTTC. This chain links TRBV10-3 with TRBJ2-1; a weak D match, TRBD2 (6 bases). Trimming removed 0 bases from V and 5 bases from J, with 17 bases in between. This CDR3 is 17 amino acids long. Looked up from germline, CDR1 is ENHRY and CDR2 is SYGVKD.

This chain connects TRBV28 to TRBJ1-1; no reliable D call. This CDR3 spans 14 amino acids. CDR1 is MDHEN and CDR2 is SYDVKM in the germline V gene. The V and J ends lost 5 bases and 1 base respectively, with 11 bases between them. The CDR3 DNA follows: TGTGCCAGCAGTCCTGACACCTCGAACACTGAAGCTTTCTTT. Its protein is CASSPDTSNTEAFF.

The V and J genes are TRBV19 and TRBJ2-3, with a weak D call TRBD2 (5 bases). The CDR3 covers 14 residues. V shed 7 bases and J shed 1 base, with 12 bases lying between them. Germline V gives CDR1 LNHDA, CDR2 SQIVND (reference sequence). The CDR3 region is CASIKRAGTDTQYF. The CDR3 DNA follows: TGTGCCAGTATCAAGAGGGCCGGCACAGATACGCAGTATTTT.